A selection of T cell receptor beta chains follows, all from one sample in a study of breast tumors, draining lymph nodes, adjacent tissues. TCRdb used MiXCR to reprocess the multiplex PCR reads, holding one entry per CDR3 protein. The sample yields fewer than 250,000 distinct CDR3 sequences, 32% seen once. The sequenced sample was axillary lymph node tissue. The receptors here all came from a female donor with breast cancer. Some clones in this sample may be carry-over from other donors' samples. The CDR3 runs from the conserved cysteine through the conserved F or W. A D gene is named only where the DNA matches it firmly. Only some rows state a clone size, as once, few, many or a class for expanded clones.

V gene: TRBV7-2; clone size: many; D gene: -; J gene: TRBJ2-3; CDR3 DNA: TGTGCCAGCAGCTTAGTTTGGGGCAGGGGAGATACGCAGTATTTT; CDR3 protein: CASSLVWGRGDTQYF
V gene: TRBV20-1; clone size: -; D gene: -; J gene: TRBJ2-1; CDR3 DNA: TGCAGTGCTAGCCTAGCGCGCATCTCCTACAATGAGCAGTTCTTC; CDR3 protein: CSASLARISYNEQFF
V gene: TRBV5-5; clone size: many; D gene: -; J gene: TRBJ2-5; CDR3 DNA: TGTGCCAGCAGCTTCACGGGTGAGGAGACCCAGTACTTC; CDR3 protein: CASSFTGEETQYF
V gene: TRBV6-1; clone size: -; D gene: -; J gene: TRBJ2-2; CDR3 DNA: TGTGCCAGCAGTGAGAAAGAGGGGCCCGGGGAGCTGTTTTTT; CDR3 protein: CASSEKEGPGELFF
V gene: TRBV4-3; clone size: many; D gene: -; J gene: TRBJ2-1; CDR3 DNA: TGCGCCAGCAGACACTTCGGGACTCACTACAATGAGCAGTTCTTC; CDR3 protein: CASRHFGTHYNEQFF
V gene: TRBV25-1; clone size: -; D gene: -; J gene: TRBJ1-1; CDR3 DNA: TGTGCCAGCAGTGCTCGCAGGGAAGGATCCACTGAAGCTTTCTTT; CDR3 protein: CASSARREGSTEAFF
V gene: TRBV6-2/TRBV6-3; clone size: few; D gene: -; J gene: TRBJ2-1; CDR3 DNA: TGTGCCAGCATTCAGACCGGGGGCGCTGAGCAGTTCTTC; CDR3 protein: CASIQTGGAEQFF
V gene: TRBV20-1; clone size: many; D gene: -; J gene: TRBJ1-4; CDR3 DNA: TGCAGTGCTAAGGGAACAGCTGAAAAACTGTTTTTT; CDR3 protein: CSAKGTAEKLFF
V gene: TRBV7-9; clone size: -; D gene: -; J gene: TRBJ2-5; CDR3 DNA: TGTGCCAGCAGCTTAACGAGCCGACCCTCTGAGACCCAGTACTTC; CDR3 protein: CASSLTSRPSETQYF
V gene: TRBV19; clone size: few; D gene: -; J gene: TRBJ1-5; CDR3 DNA: TGTGCCAGTAGCCCCCGGGGGACGCGTCAGTATAGCAATCAGCCCCCGCATTTT; CDR3 protein: CASSPRGTRQYSNQPPHF
V gene: TRBV6-2/TRBV6-3; clone size: many; D gene: -; J gene: TRBJ2-7; CDR3 DNA: TGTGCCAGCTCGGCAGCTACCTACGAGCAGTACTTC; CDR3 protein: CASSAATYEQYF
V gene: TRBV5-1; clone size: -; D gene: -; J gene: TRBJ2-7; CDR3 DNA: TGCGCCAGCAGCTTACCCAGGGGGGGGCAGGGTTCCGAGCAGTACTTC; CDR3 protein: CASSLPRGGQGSEQYF
V gene: TRBV12-3/TRBV12-4; clone size: many; D gene: -; J gene: TRBJ2-2; CDR3 DNA: TGTGCCAGCAGTGAAGGGTCCGGGGAGCTGTTTTTT; CDR3 protein: CASSEGSGELFF
V gene: TRBV7-2; clone size: many; D gene: -; J gene: TRBJ2-7; CDR3 DNA: TGTGCCAGCAGCTTAGCTGGGTACTACGAGCAGTACTTC; CDR3 protein: CASSLAGYYEQYF